The sample holds one count of the clone carrying this T cell receptor (beta chain). Its antigen is currently unknown. The sample's time point: week 47, end of study. Vaccine doses each comprised 300 ug of mutant IDH1 20-mer peptide, with topical imiquimod. Eight vaccinations reached patients in weeks 1, 3, 5, 7, 11, 15, 19 and 23. The CDR3 contains 14 residues. From germline, CDR1 is SGHRS and CDR2 YFSETQ. V lost 0 bases to trimming and J lost 6 bases, with 13 bases between them. TCRdb's table, derived via immunoSEQ multiplex PCR, lists solely in-frame clones and lacks some. This table holds 90,000 to 100,000 clones, about nine tenths found once. This specimen belongs to a study of a mutant IDH1 vaccine in newly diagnosed glioma. About the research overall: Vaccination followed radiotherapy alone by 4-6 weeks, or accompanied temozolomide cycles. Treated patients comprised 62.5% males and around 40% females, mean age roughly 37 years.

This receptor was identified in a woman in her 50s with glioma. The chain joins TRBV5-1 to TRBJ2-7; the D gene could be TRBD1 or TRBD2 (5 bases each). This sample comprised PBMCs, obtained from a glioma patient whose treatment included an IDH1 peptide vaccine. The DNA of the CDR3 is TGCGCCAGCAGCTTGGTGAGGGGAACGACCGAGCAGTACTTC. It translates to CASSLVRGTTEQYF.